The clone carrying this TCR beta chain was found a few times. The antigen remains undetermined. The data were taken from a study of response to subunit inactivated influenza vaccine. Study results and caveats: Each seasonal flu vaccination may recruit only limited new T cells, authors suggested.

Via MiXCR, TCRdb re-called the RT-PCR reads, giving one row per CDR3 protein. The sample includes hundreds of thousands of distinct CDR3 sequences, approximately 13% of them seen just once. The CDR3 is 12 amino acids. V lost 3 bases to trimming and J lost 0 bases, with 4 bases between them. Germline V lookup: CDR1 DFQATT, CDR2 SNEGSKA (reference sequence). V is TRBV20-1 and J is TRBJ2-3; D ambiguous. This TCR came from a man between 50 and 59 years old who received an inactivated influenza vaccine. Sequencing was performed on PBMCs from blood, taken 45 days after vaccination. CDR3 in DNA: TGCAGTGCTAGTCCCAGCACAGATACGCAGTATTTT. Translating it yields CSASPSTDTQYF.